The 15 T cell receptor beta chains reported below all come from one sample, sequenced in a study of T cell responses to AZD1222 COVID-19 vaccine. Method: immunoSEQ multiplex PCR; TCRdb's copy keeps in-frame clones and lacks some. The profile shows about 45,000 clones, about 80% of them singletons. Here the sequenced sample was peripheral blood, taken 28 days after the second dose of the MenACWY control vaccine. These receptors all come from an adult who received the MenACWY meningococcal vaccine as a control.

The table lists this clone with a count of one. The CDR3 region is CASSQVNYGYTF. The CDR3, as DNA: TGTGCCAGCAGCCAAGTCAACTATGGCTACACCTTC. V usage is TRBV3-1 (or the pseudogene TRBV3-2) and J usage is TRBJ1-2; D unresolved. V was trimmed by 1 base and J by 2 bases, leaving 2 bases between them. CDR1 is LGHDT and CDR2 is YNNKEL in the germline V gene (reference sequence). The CDR3 is 12 amino acids.

This rearrangement joins TRBV5-6 to TRBJ1-1; weak D call: TRBD1 (5 bases). From germline, CDR1 is SGHDT and CDR2 YYEEEE. V shed 0 bases and J shed 5 bases, with 11 bases lying between them. The CDR3 has 14 residues. Written as DNA, the CDR3 is TGTGCCAGCAGCTTGGCCATGAGGGGAACTGAAGCTTTCTTT. This gives the protein CASSLAMRGTEAFF.

The chain links TRBV5-1 to TRBJ1-1, with TRBD1 matching 7 bases. Germline assignment: CDR1 SGHRS and CDR2 YFSETQ. This CDR3 spans 13 amino acids. After removal of 3 bases from V and 1 base from J, the junction contained 0 bases not matched to a gene. The CDR3 nucleotides are TGCGCCAGCAGCTGGGACAGGAACACTGAAGCTTTCTTT. Translated, it gives CASSWDRNTEAFF.

V usage is TRBV27 and J usage is TRBJ1-6; D is undetermined. V lost 6 bases and J lost 7, with 10 bases in between. The CDR3 consists of 13 residues. Germline values: CDR1 MNHEY, CDR2 SMNVEV (reference sequence). In nucleotides, the CDR3 is TGTGCCAGCAGGCCGAGTGGGAATTCACCCCTCCACTTT. Protein sequence: CASRPSGNSPLHF.

This clone was observed once. The J gene is TRBJ1-2, the V gene TRBV6-5; no clear D. This CDR3 spans 13 amino acids. Trimming shortened V by 7 bases and J by 4 bases, and 13 bases separated the two germline ends. Germline assignment: CDR1 MNHEY and CDR2 SVGAGI. The CDR3 is CASNPAGSYGYTF. The CDR3 nucleotides are TGTGCCAGCAACCCCGCCGGGAGCTATGGCTACACCTTC.

This clone was recorded a few times. The rearrangement joins TRBV11-2 to TRBJ2-2; D is unclear. This CDR3 has 12 amino acids. Trimming removed 0 bases at V and 7 bases at J, with 3 bases between. Per germline, CDR1 SGHAT and CDR2 FQNNGV. CDR3 region: CASSLEVGELFF. As DNA, the CDR3 is TGTGCCAGCAGCTTAGAGGTCGGGGAGCTGTTTTTT.

This rearrangement joins TRBV19 to TRBJ1-6, with D perhaps matching TRBD1 (6 bases). The germline V gene encodes CDR1 LNHDA and CDR2 SQIVND (reference sequence). Trimming took 5 bases from V and 0 from J, leaving 14 bases between them. This CDR3 region has 17 residues. The CDR3 nucleotides are TGTGCCAGTAGTGCTATAACAGGGAGCTCCTATAATTCACCCCTCCACTTT. Translation gives CASSAITGSSYNSPLHF.

The V gene is TRBV24-1, the J gene TRBJ2-1; D may be TRBD2 (5 bases). Trimming cost V 4 bases and J 8 bases, with 17 bases left between them. The CDR3 loop spans 15 amino acids. In germline, CDR1 is KGHDR, CDR2 SFDVKD. The CDR3 spells CATSDPPRGNDEQFF. The CDR3 DNA follows: TGTGCCACCAGTGACCCCCCACGAGGGAATGATGAGCAGTTCTTC.

The gene calls are TRBV14 and TRBJ2-1; TRBD2 aligns across 12 bases. Germline values: CDR1 SGHDN, CDR2 FVKESK. Trimming took 3 bases from V and 7 from J; bases not matched to a gene: 7. This CDR3 is 16 amino acids long. The CDR3 reads CASSQRLAGAGNEQFF. CDR3 coding DNA: TGTGCCAGCAGCCAGAGACTAGCGGGAGCGGGGAATGAGCAGTTCTTC.

The rearrangement uses TRBV27 and TRBJ2-1; the D is unclear. CDR3 length: 17 amino acids. Trimming took off 1 base at V and 1 base at J, with 14 bases between the two ends. Germline CDR1 reads MNHEY; CDR2 reads SMNVEV (reference sequence). The CDR3 protein is CASSLFRLEGSYNEQFF. In DNA form, the CDR3 reads TGTGCCAGCAGTTTATTTCGGCTAGAAGGGTCCTACAATGAGCAGTTCTTC.

This chain joins TRBV2 and TRBJ2-7; D is undetermined. V lost 3 bases and J lost 4, with 10 bases in between. The CDR3 contains 13 residues. In germline, CDR1 is SNHLY, CDR2 FYNNEI. The CDR3 bases are TGTGCCAGCAGTGAGGGTAGAATGTACGAGCAGTACTTC. Protein: CASSEGRMYEQYF. Together with reference TRBV2 and TRBJ2-7, the CDR3 gives the full variable domain: EPEVTQTPSHQVTQMGQEVILRCVPISNHLYFYWYRQILGQKVEFLVSFYNNEISEKSEIFDDQFSVERPDGSNFTLKIRSTKLEDSAMYFCASSEGRMYEQYFGPGTRLTVT.

The V gene is TRBV27, the J gene TRBJ2-7, with D unclear. CDR3 length equals 13 residues. V was trimmed by 4 bases and J by 5 bases, leaving 12 bases between them. Germline values: CDR1 MNHEY, CDR2 SMNVEV (reference sequence). CDR3 sequence reads: CASSSPNSDEQYF. The DNA of the CDR3 is TGTGCCAGCAGTTCCCCCAATAGTGACGAGCAGTACTTC.

CDR3 loop: CAWSGEGNQPQHF. The CDR3 DNA is TGTGCCTGGAGCGGAGAAGGGAATCAGCCCCAGCATTTT. The rearrangement links TRBV30 to TRBJ1-5; the D is unclear. The CDR3 length is 13 residues. V was trimmed by 3 bases and J by 4 bases, leaving 10 bases between them. From germline, CDR1 is GTSNPN and CDR2 SVGIG (reference sequence).

V is TRBV10-1 and J is TRBJ2-5, with 8 bases fitting TRBD2. V lost 0 bases and J lost 0; bases outside the gene matches: 6. Germline loops: CDR1 WNHNN, CDR2 SYGVQD (reference sequence). This CDR3 contains 17 residues. CDR3 sequence: CASSESSGVGYQETQYF. CDR3 bases: TGCGCCAGCAGTGAGTCTAGCGGGGTAGGGTACCAAGAGACCCAGTACTTC.

V and J are TRBV30 and TRBJ1-1; D unresolved. V was shortened by 1 base and J by 1 base, with 4 bases between the two germline ends. This CDR3 is built from 12 residues. CDR1 and CDR2 from the germline V gene are GTSNPN and SVGIG (reference sequence). The CDR3 loop is CAWSAPNTEAFF. The CDR3 region has the DNA TGTGCCTGGAGTGCCCCGAACACTGAAGCTTTCTTT.